This T cell receptor (beta chain) derives from a study of OX40 agonist ivuxolimab in advanced cancers. The study in broad terms: Ivuxolimab was a fully human IgG2 agonistic monoclonal antibody targeting the costimulatory receptor OX40 (CD134). Intravenous ivuxolimab was administered to patients every 2 weeks at six dose levels: 0.01, 0.1, 0.3, 1.5, 3 and 10 mg/kg. Of the approximately 54 dose-escalation patients, hepatocellular carcinoma was present in around 20, melanoma in roughly 15, renal cell carcinoma in 9 and head and neck cancer in 9. The dose-escalation cohort was around 84% male with a mean age of around 62 years, ranging from roughly 23 to 90. Prior anti-PD-1, anti-PD-L1 or anti-CTLA-4 therapy was permitted, and approximately 39% of dose-escalation patients had received checkpoint inhibitors. Partial responses occurred in three dose-escalation patients: two with cutaneous melanoma and one with hepatocellular carcinoma. The purpose of peripheral TCRbeta sequencing was to test whether ivuxolimab changed TCR sequence diversity and led to clonal T-cell expansion. The paper reports the monotherapy dose-escalation portion (N = 52 patients) of the phase I ivuxolimab trial.

The trial excluded patients who had a history of autoimmune disease or who were on systemic immunosuppression. Peripheral blood for TCR sequencing was collected from all dose cohorts at baseline, on cycle 4 day 1, and on cycle 7 day 1. The samples were drawn from a first-in-human, open-label, multicenter phase I dose-escalation trial of ivuxolimab. Adults with locally advanced or metastatic head and neck squamous cell, hepatocellular, melanoma or renal cell carcinoma were enrolled in the trial. Before TCR sequencing, CD4+ and CD8+ T cells were separately sorted from peripheral blood. Note on this clone: Its antigen is currently not known. Within one base of it there is no much larger clone, and no base qualities were kept.

Spanning cysteine to phenylalanine, the CDR3 consists of 13 amino acids. The CDR3 DNA has 39 bases and is translated from base 1. The germline V gene (reference sequence) supplies CDR1 LNHDA and CDR2 SQIVND. Trimming removed 3 bases from V and 1 base from J, leaving 6 bases between the germline ends. Findings and caveats that apply to the study as a whole: In the 0.1-3.0 mg/kg groups, partial responders had among the lowest normalized peripheral clonal expansion, particularly in CD8+ T cells. The antigen specificity of the peripheral T cells that underwent clonal expansion was not determined. Low levels of normalized T-cell clonal expansion were also shown by some nonresponding patients. After ivuxolimab, more expanded clones were found on average in CD8+ T cells than in CD4+ T cells. At doses from 0.1 to 3.0 mg/kg, clonal expansion was seen in both CD4+ and CD8+ blood T cells between baseline and week 6.

Genomic DNA was isolated from the sorted cells so that the TCRbeta CDR3 region could be sequenced. The immunoSEQ Assay was used for sequencing of TCRbeta CDR3 regions. The immuneACCESS repertoire file appears here via TCRdb, limited to in-frame rearrangements. These files lack a portion of the clones; in checked studies, under half of the deficit traces to unresolved V genes, and the cause of the others is not known. The sample table shows around 54,000 clones, and approximately 94% are seen once. Of the sample, 12% is held by the ten largest clones. The source of this sequence is an adult with an advanced solid tumor such as melanoma, head and neck, liver or kidney cancer. The rearranged segments are TRBV19 and TRBJ1-1; the D gene is unclear. The source was CD4+ or CD8+ T cells sorted from blood, collected in a trial of the OX40 agonist ivuxolimab. At the DNA level, the sequence is TGTGCCAGTAGTATGGCCACGAACACTGAAGCTTTCTTT. It translates as CASSMATNTEAFF.